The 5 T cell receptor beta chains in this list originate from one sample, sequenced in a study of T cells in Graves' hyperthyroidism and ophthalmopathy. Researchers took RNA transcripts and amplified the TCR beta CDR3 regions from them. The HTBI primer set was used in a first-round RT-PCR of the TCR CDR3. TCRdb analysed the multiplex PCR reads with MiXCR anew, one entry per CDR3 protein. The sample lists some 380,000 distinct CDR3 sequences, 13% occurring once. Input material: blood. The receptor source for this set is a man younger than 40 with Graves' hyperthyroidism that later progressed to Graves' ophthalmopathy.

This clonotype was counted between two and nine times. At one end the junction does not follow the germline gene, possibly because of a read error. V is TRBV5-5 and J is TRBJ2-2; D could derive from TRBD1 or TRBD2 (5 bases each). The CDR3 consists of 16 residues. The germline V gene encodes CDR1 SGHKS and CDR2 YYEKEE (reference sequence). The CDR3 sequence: CAGSWQVGPQIGELFF. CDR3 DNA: TGTGCCGGCAGCTGGCAGGTGGGACCCCAAATCGGGGAGCTGTTTTTT.

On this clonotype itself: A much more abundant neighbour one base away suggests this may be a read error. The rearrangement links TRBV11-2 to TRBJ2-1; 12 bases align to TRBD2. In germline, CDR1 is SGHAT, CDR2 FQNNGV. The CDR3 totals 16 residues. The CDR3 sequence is CASSASGGAGYNEQSF. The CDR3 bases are TGTGCCAGCAGCGCTAGCGGGGGGGCCGGGTACAATGAGCAGTCCTTC. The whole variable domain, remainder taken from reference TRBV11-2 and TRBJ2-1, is EAGVAQSPRYKIIEKRQSVAFWCNPISGHATLYWYQQILGQGPKLLIQFQNNGVVDDSQLPKDRFSAERLKGVDSTLKIQPAKLEDSAVYLCASSASGGAGYNEQSFGPGTRLTVL.

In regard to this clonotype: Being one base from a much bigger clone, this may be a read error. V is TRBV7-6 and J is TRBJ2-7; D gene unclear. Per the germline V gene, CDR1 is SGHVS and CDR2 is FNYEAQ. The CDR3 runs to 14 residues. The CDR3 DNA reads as TGTGCCAGCAGCTTAGGCGGTCCTCGGTACGAGCAGCACTTC. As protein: CASSLGGPRYEQHF.

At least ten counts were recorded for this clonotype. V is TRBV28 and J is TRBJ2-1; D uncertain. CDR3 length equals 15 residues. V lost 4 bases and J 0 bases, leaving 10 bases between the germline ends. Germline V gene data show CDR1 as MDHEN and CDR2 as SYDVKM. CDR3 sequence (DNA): TGTGCCAGCAGTTCGGCATTCCACTCCTACAATGAGCAGTTCTTC. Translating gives CASSSAFHSYNEQFF.

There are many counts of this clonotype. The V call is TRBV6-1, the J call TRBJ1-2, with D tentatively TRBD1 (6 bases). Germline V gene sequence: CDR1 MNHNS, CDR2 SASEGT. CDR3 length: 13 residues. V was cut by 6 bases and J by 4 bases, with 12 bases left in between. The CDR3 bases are TGTGCCAGCAGGATGACAGGTGGCTATGGCTACACCTTC. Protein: CASRMTGGYGYTF.